These 9 T cell receptor beta chains share one sample of origin, sequenced in a study of cytomegalovirus exposure and HLA in healthy donors. PCR employed 60 Vbeta and 13 Jbeta primers. This table comes from immunoSEQ multiplex PCR, and its TCRdb copy is limited to in-frame clones, with some not included. The table records under 130,000 clones, roughly 15% of them present only once. The source material was PBMCs. These receptors originate from a female donor in good health and CMV-seronegative.

The J gene is TRBJ2-2, the V gene TRBV7-9; unclear D gene. Germline CDR1 and CDR2: SEHNR and FQNEAQ (reference sequence). Deletions cut 1 base from V and 7 bases from J, with 4 bases between. The CDR3 is 12 residues long. As DNA, the CDR3 is TGTGCCAGCAGCTTAGGCAGCGGGGAGCTGTTTTTT. Its protein product is CASSLGSGELFF.

The J gene is TRBJ2-3, the V gene TRBV6-5, with TRBD1 matching 8 bases. CDR1 and CDR2 (germline): MNHEY, SVGAGI. The trim removed 4 bases at V and 3 bases at J, leaving 6 bases unmatched. The CDR3 length is 15 residues. The CDR3 region is CASSSQGARTDTQYF. In DNA form, the CDR3 reads TGTGCCAGCAGTTCCCAGGGGGCACGAACAGATACGCAGTATTTT.

The chain combines TRBV4-3 with TRBJ2-3; a weak D match, TRBD2 (6 bases). The CDR3 is 14 amino acids. The V gene lost 4 bases and the J gene lost 2 bases, with 10 bases spanning the gap. Germline CDR1 LGHNA, CDR2 YSLEER. The CDR3 loop is CASSPGTYTDTQYF. The CDR3 nucleotides read TGCGCCAGCAGCCCCGGGACTTACACAGATACGCAGTATTTT.

The chain has TRBV15 and TRBJ2-1; perhaps TRBD1 as D (7 bases). This CDR3 region has 16 residues. Germline V CDR1 and CDR2: LNHNV, YYDKDF (reference sequence). The V end lost 6 bases, the J end lost 4 bases, and 19 bases lay between the germline ends. The CDR3 DNA reads as TGTGCCACCAGTGCGGGACAGTACGTTGGGTACAATGAGCAGTTCTTC. As protein: CATSAGQYVGYNEQFF.

This clone was detected a few times. The chain links TRBV5-4 to TRBJ2-1, with 7 bases that match TRBD1. From germline, CDR1 is SGHNT and CDR2 YYREEE (reference sequence). V lost 4 bases and J lost 7; bases outside the gene matches: 2. The CDR3 length is 12 residues. The CDR3 spells CASSARGNEQFF. CDR3 sequence (DNA): TGTGCCAGCAGCGCCAGGGGGAATGAGCAGTTCTTC.

This clone occurred a few times. The CDR3 sequence: CSANRGNTIYF. As DNA, the CDR3 is TGCAGTGCTAACAGGGGAAACACCATATATTTT. The V call is TRBV20-1, the J call TRBJ1-3; D perhaps matches TRBD1 (5 bases). V lost 4 bases to trimming and J lost 4 bases, with 5 bases between them. The CDR3 covers 11 residues. CDR1 DFQATT and CDR2 SNEGSKA come from the germline V gene (reference sequence).

This clone was picked up a small number of times. The chain carries TRBV5-3 and TRBJ2-3, with D perhaps TRBD1 (8 bases). TRBV5-3 has ORF status, its function being uncertain. The germline V and J ends were trimmed by 5 bases and 6 bases, with 19 bases remaining between them. CDR3 size: 15 residues. The CDR3 DNA reads TGTGCCAGAAGGGGGGGGCAGGGGGCGGTTGATACGCAGTATTTT. It codes for CARRGGQGAVDTQYF.

The table lists this clone with a few counts. The chain links TRBV6-5 to TRBJ2-4, with 7 positions matching TRBD2. V shed 5 bases and J 2 bases; nucleotides not matched to a gene: 3. Germline V gene sequence: CDR1 MNHEY, CDR2 SVGAGI. The CDR3 contains 14 residues. The CDR3 nucleotides are TGTGCCAGCAGTCTGGGGGGGTCCAAAAACATTCAGTACTTC. This codes for CASSLGGSKNIQYF.

This rearrangement joins TRBV7-9 to TRBJ2-5; D ambiguous. V was cut by 3 bases and J by 9 bases, with 8 bases left in between. Per germline, CDR1 SEHNR and CDR2 FQNEAQ (reference sequence). This CDR3 spans 11 amino acids. CDR3 amino acids: CASSFNRAQYF. CDR3 in DNA: TGTGCCAGCAGCTTTAACCGCGCCCAGTACTTC.